Listed here are 13 T cell receptor beta chains from one sample, sequenced in a study of T cell responses to AZD1222 COVID-19 vaccine. Profiled with immunoSEQ multiplex PCR; TCRdb holds only in-frame clones, not every one. The data contain tens of thousands of clones, roughly 87% of them singletons. The sequencing here drew on peripheral blood, taken on day 0 of MenACWY control vaccination. These TCRs come from an adult in good health.

This sequence joins TRBV19 and TRBJ2-2; D is uncertain. The germline V gene has CDR1 LNHDA and CDR2 SQIVND (reference sequence). The CDR3 sequence is 13 residues long. The V and J ends lost 1 base and 6 bases respectively, with 6 bases between them. The CDR3 nucleotides are TGTGCCAGTAGTATAGGTCGGTCCGGGGAGCTGTTTTTT. It encodes CASSIGRSGELFF. The variable domain in full, completed from reference TRBV19 and TRBJ2-2, reads DGGITQSPKYLFRKEGQNVTLSCEQNLNHDAMYWYRQDPGQGLRLIYYSQIVNDFQKGDIAEGYSVSREKKESFPLTVTSAQKNPTAFYLCASSIGRSGELFFGEGSRLTVL.

The chain uses TRBV28 and TRBJ1-1; TRBD1 matches at 9 bases. Germline CDR1 MDHEN, CDR2 SYDVKM. The V and J ends lost 9 bases and 12 bases, in that order; junction bases with no gene match: 8. The length of the CDR3 is 11 residues. CDR3 sequence (DNA): TGTGCCAGTCTCCGGGACAGGGCAACTTTCTTT. Amino acid sequence: CASLRDRATFF.

The chain is built from TRBV12-5 and TRBJ1-1; D is ambiguous. The V gene's germline CDR1 is LGHNT and CDR2 FRNRAP. V lost 1 base and J lost 2, with 11 bases in between. The CDR3 spans 15 residues. The CDR3 sequence: CASGLATPRNTEAFF. CDR3 DNA: TGTGCTAGTGGTTTGGCGACCCCTAGAAACACTGAAGCTTTCTTT.

This clone occurred once. This sequence joins TRBV2 and TRBJ1-1, with TRBD1 as a possible D gene (6 bases). V shed 10 bases and J shed 9 bases, with 27 bases lying between them. There are 15 residues in the CDR3. Germline CDR1 is SNHLY and CDR2 is FYNNEI. CDR3 in DNA: TGTGCCACCAGGGGAGGGGAGTCGGGTACGGGCAAAGCTTTCTTT. Translated: CATRGGESGTGKAFF.

The J gene is TRBJ2-5, the V gene TRBV7-9, with a possible D match to TRBD1 (6 bases). Trimming removed 1 base from V and 5 bases from J, with 14 bases in between. The germline V gene has CDR1 SEHNR and CDR2 FQNEAQ (reference sequence). The CDR3 sequence is 15 residues long. The CDR3: CASSLGDTPFETQYF. The CDR3 coding sequence is TGTGCCAGCAGCTTAGGGGACACCCCATTTGAGACCCAGTACTTC.

CDR3 DNA: TGTGCCAGCAGCTTAGCCCTTAACACTGAAGCTTTCTTT. It codes for CASSLALNTEAFF. The chain couples TRBV7-9 to TRBJ1-1, with D unresolved. Per germline, CDR1 SEHNR and CDR2 FQNEAQ (reference sequence). The CDR3 extends over 13 amino acids. V dropped 0 bases and J dropped 2 bases, with 4 bases sitting between them.

The rearrangement uses TRBV3-1 (or the pseudogene TRBV3-2) and TRBJ1-6; 7 bases agree with TRBD1. Germline CDR1 reads LGHDT; CDR2 reads YNNKEL (reference sequence). CDR3 size: 14 residues. V was pared by 4 bases and J by 7 bases, with 4 bases of the junction left unmatched. CDR3 amino acids: CASSRDSFNSPLHF. CDR3 DNA: TGTGCCAGCAGCCGGGACAGCTTCAATTCACCCCTCCACTTT.

This chain connects TRBV30 to TRBJ2-5; 10 bases map to TRBD2. CDR1 and CDR2 from the germline V gene are GTSNPN and SVGIG (reference sequence). J lost 5 bases, V lost 3 bases, and 9 bases had no gene match. The CDR3 is 15 residues long. This CDR3 is CAWSGGLAGAETQYF. Written as DNA, the CDR3 is TGTGCCTGGAGCGGAGGGCTAGCGGGGGCGGAGACCCAGTACTTC.

This sequence joins TRBV5-6 and TRBJ2-7; no reliable D call. Deletions cut 1 base from V and 2 bases from J, with 7 bases between. The CDR3 has 13 amino acids. Germline CDR1 SGHDT, CDR2 YYEEEE. CDR3 protein: CASSLPYTYEQYF. In DNA, the CDR3 is TGTGCCAGCAGCTTGCCCTATACCTACGAGCAGTACTTC. The entire variable domain, with the rest obtained from reference TRBV5-6 and TRBJ2-7, is as follows: DAGVTQSPTHLIKTRGQQVTLRCSPKSGHDTVSWYQQALGQGPQFIFQYYEEEERQRGNFPDRFSGHQFPNYSSELNVNALLLGDSALYLCASSLPYTYEQYFGPGTRLTVT.

The chain has TRBV5-1 and TRBJ1-2; D unresolved. Per the germline V gene, CDR1 is SGHRS and CDR2 is YFSETQ. The CDR3 sequence is 12 residues long. With 7 bases removed from V and 3 bases from J, the gap between germline ends came to 10 bases. DNA for the CDR3: TGCGCCAGCGGATCCGGGGACTATGGCTACACCTTC. Translation gives CASGSGDYGYTF.

The J gene is TRBJ2-5, the V gene TRBV7-2; 10 bases are a match to TRBD2. The trim removed 0 bases at V and 4 bases at J, leaving 8 bases unmatched. Looked up from germline, CDR1 is SGHTA and CDR2 is FQGNSA. CDR3 size: 17 residues. The CDR3 region has the DNA TGTGCCAGCAGCTTAGCGCTAAGCGGGGGGGCCCGAGAGACCCAGTACTTC. Residues: CASSLALSGGARETQYF.

This chain uses TRBV29-1 with TRBJ1-1, with no clear D. V lost 0 bases to trimming and J lost 0 bases, with 11 bases between them. Germline V gives CDR1 SQVTM, CDR2 ANQGSEA. The CDR3 totals 15 residues. CDR3 sequence reads: CSVEDGHSVNTEAFF. The CDR3, as DNA: TGCAGCGTTGAAGATGGGCACAGCGTGAACACTGAAGCTTTCTTT.

This chain connects TRBV11-3 to TRBJ2-1; 9 bases are a match to TRBD1. There are 16 residues in the CDR3. With 4 bases clipped from V and 1 base from J, the junction kept 5 bases outside the gene matches. CDR1 SGHNT and CDR2 YENEEA come from the germline V gene. In nucleotides, the CDR3 is TGTGCCAGCAGCTCTCACAGGGGGCCATCCTACAATGAGCAGTTCTTC. The encoded protein is CASSSHRGPSYNEQFF.